This T cell receptor beta chain was recorded in a study of shared clonotypes between healthy human individuals. Germline loops: CDR1 LNHDA, CDR2 SQIVND (reference sequence). V was trimmed by 6 bases and J by 4 bases, leaving 7 bases between them. The length of the CDR3 is 12 residues. Original processing methods: Without quality scores, immunoSEQ junctional reads could not be filtered like full-length reads. This table comes from immunoSEQ multiplex PCR, and its TCRdb copy is limited to in-frame clones, with some not included. V and J calls and clone size are copied from that table; D and trimming were computed from the DNA. The sample lists some 2,500,000 clones; roughly 93% were seen once. Findings and limits, study-wide: Sharing across a handful of donors was seen in around 5.1% of naive CD4 clonotypes. Clonotypes shared by all four sorted-subset donors had higher generation probabilities than non-shared clonotypes.

The study drew its donors from healthy HIV-negative adults without recent acute infections or vaccinations. Worth noting for this clone: What it recognizes is unknown.

The clonotype comes from a man between 18 and 29 years old in good health. Some clones in this sample may be carry-over from other donors' samples. V is TRBV19 and J is TRBJ2-1; no firm D call. Sequencing was carried out using naive CD4+ T cells from PBMCs. As for subset: CD45RA+ positively selected. CDR3 residues: CASRNSYNEQFF. The CDR3 DNA follows: TGTGCCAGTAGAAACAGTTACAATGAGCAGTTCTTC. Together with reference TRBV19 and TRBJ2-1, the CDR3 gives the full variable domain: DGGITQSPKYLFRKEGQNVTLSCEQNLNHDAMYWYRQDPGQGLRLIYYSQIVNDFQKGDIAEGYSVSREKKESFPLTVTSAQKNPTAFYLCASRNSYNEQFFGPGTRLTVL.